The clone carrying this TCR beta chain occurred a few times. CDR3 length: 15 residues. Germline V CDR1 and CDR2: SNHLY, FYNNEI. Trimming left V 3 bases short and J 2 bases short, with 11 bases between. Amplified TCR beta CDR3 regions derived from RNA transcripts. Initially, a first-round RT-PCR of the TCR CDR3 employed the HTBI primer set. MiXCR, applied by TCRdb to the multiplex PCR reads, yields one record per CDR3 protein. The table lists almost 500,000 distinct CDR3 sequences, 22% of them singletons. This sample is drawn from a study of T cells in Graves' hyperthyroidism and ophthalmopathy. The material sequenced was blood. The J gene is TRBJ1-3, the V gene TRBV2; TRBD1 is a possible D gene (5 bases). This clonotype originated in a woman in her 70s with Graves' ophthalmopathy. CDR3 coding DNA: TGTGCCAGCAGTGAGGGGGATCGACCTGGAAACACCATATATTTT. It translates to CASSEGDRPGNTIYF.